This TCR beta chain is drawn from a study of blood T cell repertoires in COVID-19. Looking at the study overall: The samples span acute and convalescent COVID-19 from the United States, Italy and Spain. Nucleic acid was either cDNA or gDNA, and it came from T cells, B-cell-depleted T cells, or PBMCs.

As handled by the study authors: Using reference gene primer amplification, nucleated cell counts were estimated. Only in-frame clones appear in the TCRdb table, and some are missing; sequencing was by immunoSEQ multiplex PCR. V, J and clone size were drawn from that table, and D and trimming were deduced from the DNA. The sample shows 250,000 to 300,000 clones, roughly 87% of them seen only once. Per the germline V gene, CDR1 is SGHTA and CDR2 is FQGTGA. This CDR3 region has 17 residues. The junction had 6 bases not matched to a gene; V was cut back by 5 bases and J by 1 base. The sequenced sample consisted of peripheral blood. The origin of this receptor is a woman between 45 and 65 years old who had recovered from COVID-19. The chain has TRBV7-3 and TRBJ2-3; 13 bases match TRBD2. CDR3 region: CASSAGLAGTGTDTQYF. CDR3 sequence (DNA): TGTGCCAGCAGCGCGGGACTAGCGGGGACCGGCACAGATACGCAGTATTTT.